Below, 26 T cell receptor beta chains from the same sample are listed, as sequenced in a study of blood T cell repertoires in COVID-19. Clones were read by immunoSEQ multiplex PCR, and TCRdb kept only the in-frame ones, dropping some. The data hold about 98,000 clones, with approximately 84% observed a single time. The specimen was peripheral blood. These receptors originate from a man between 35 and 55 years old with active or convalescent COVID-19.

The chain combines TRBV2 with TRBJ1-2; 8 bases map to TRBD1. This CDR3 has 15 amino acids. V trimming: 2 bases; J trimming: 7 bases; junction bases outside the gene matches: 9. The germline CDR1 and CDR2 sequences are SNHLY and FYNNEI. CDR3 loop: CASSEQGARVPGYTF. In DNA form, the CDR3 reads TGTGCCAGCAGTGAACAGGGGGCCCGGGTCCCTGGCTACACCTTC.

The chain combines TRBV7-3 with TRBJ2-5; the match to TRBD1 covers 9 bases. Germline CDR1 and CDR2: SGHTA and FQGTGA. Losses at the gene ends were 3 bases for V and 5 bases for J; bases not matched to a gene: 1. This CDR3 is built from 13 residues. The CDR3 nucleotides are TGTGCCAGCAGCTTTGGACAGGGGGAGACCCAGTACTTC. Its protein product is CASSFGQGETQYF.

This chain links TRBV6-6 with TRBJ2-7; D is unclear. V gave up 2 bases and J gave up 0 bases, with 14 bases separating them. The CDR3 has 16 residues. The germline V gene has CDR1 MNHNY and CDR2 SVGAGI (reference sequence). This CDR3 reads CASSYPGRWSSYEQYF. The CDR3 region has the DNA TGTGCCAGCAGTTACCCGGGTAGGTGGAGCTCCTACGAGCAGTACTTC.

The genes are TRBV24-1 and TRBJ1-2; D not certain. The CDR3 loop spans 12 amino acids. Germline V CDR1 and CDR2: KGHDR, SFDVKD. V lost 0 bases, J lost 10 bases, and 8 bases lay in between. The CDR3 reads CATSDLTDPYTF. In DNA form, the CDR3 reads TGTGCCACCAGTGATTTGACAGACCCCTACACCTTC.

This rearrangement joins TRBV18 to TRBJ1-1; the D gene is possibly TRBD1 (5 bases). V was shortened by 5 bases and J by 4 bases, with 20 bases between the two germline ends. Germline CDR1 KGHSH, CDR2 LQKENI. The length of the CDR3 is 16 residues. The CDR3 loop reads CASSSSGDYKVTEAFF. CDR3 DNA: TGTGCCAGCTCAAGTTCGGGGGATTATAAGGTCACTGAAGCTTTCTTT.

The V gene is TRBV27, the J gene TRBJ2-5; D uncertain. Trimming removed 6 bases from V and 5 bases from J, with 19 bases in between. Germline lookup yields CDR1 MNHEY and CDR2 SMNVEV (reference sequence). This CDR3 contains 15 residues. CDR3 sequence (DNA): TGTGCCAGCAGCCCCGATAATCTGCGTGCCGAGACCCAGTACTTC. This codes for CASSPDNLRAETQYF.

J is TRBJ2-7 and V is TRBV2; D is possibly TRBD2 (6 bases). The CDR3 totals 15 residues. V was shortened by 0 bases and J by 3 bases, with 12 bases between the two germline ends. Germline-derived CDR1 and CDR2 are SNHLY and FYNNEI. The DNA for the CDR3 is TGTGCCAGCAGTGAAGCAGGAGGGAGCTTCTACGAGCAGTACTTC. Its protein product is CASSEAGGSFYEQYF.

The count of this clone is one. This sequence joins TRBV2 and TRBJ2-1, with D perhaps TRBD1 (6 bases). CDR1 is SNHLY and CDR2 is FYNNEI in the germline V gene. The CDR3 runs to 13 residues. Trimming removed 4 bases from V and 9 bases from J, with 13 bases in between. The CDR3: CASSANRESEQFF. DNA for the CDR3: TGTGCCAGCAGTGCGAACAGGGAGAGTGAGCAGTTCTTC. The whole variable domain, remainder taken from reference TRBV2 and TRBJ2-1, is EPEVTQTPSHQVTQMGQEVILRCVPISNHLYFYWYRQILGQKVEFLVSFYNNEISEKSEIFDDQFSVERPDGSNFTLKIRSTKLEDSAMYFCASSANRESEQFFGPGTRLTVL.

This clone was seen a few times. A single base separates this from a much larger clone, so it may be a read error. This CDR3 is CASSSQGPGELFF. The CDR3 nucleotides are TGTGCCAGCAGCTCCCAGGGCCCCGGGGAGCTGTTTTTT. J is TRBJ2-2 and V is TRBV7-9; TRBD1 is a possible D gene (5 bases). V lost 4 bases, J lost 6 bases, and 9 bases lay in between. CDR3 length: 13 residues. Germline values: CDR1 SEHNR, CDR2 FQNEAQ (reference sequence).

V usage is TRBV2 and J usage is TRBJ1-5; 9 bases fit TRBD1. V was clipped by 6 bases and J by 7 bases; unmatched bases: 7. CDR1 and CDR2 from the germline V gene are SNHLY and FYNNEI. This CDR3 has 14 residues. The CDR3 bases are TGTGCCAGCAGGCATACAGGGGGCGACCAGCCCCAGCATTTT. Its translation is CASRHTGGDQPQHF.

The V gene is TRBV6-6, the J gene TRBJ1-4; TRBD1 might be the D (5 bases). V dropped 5 bases and J dropped 4 bases, with 14 bases sitting between them. CDR1 and CDR2 (germline): MNHNY, SVGAGI (reference sequence). This CDR3 comprises 15 residues. The CDR3 loop reads CASSTGGVLNEKLFF. The CDR3 nucleotides are TGTGCCAGCAGTACCGGGGGGGTCCTTAATGAAAAACTGTTTTTT.

The chain recombines TRBV4-3 with TRBJ2-7; possible D gene TRBD1, 6 bases. This CDR3 spans 14 amino acids. CDR1 and CDR2 from the germline V gene are LGHNA and YSLEER. Trimming left V 0 bases short and J 5 bases short, with 11 bases between. CDR3 coding DNA: TGCGCCAGCAGCCAAGATTCAGGGGTCGACGAGCAGTACTTC. Amino acid sequence: CASSQDSGVDEQYF.

V usage is TRBV5-1 and J usage is TRBJ1-2; D is undetermined. CDR1 and CDR2 (germline): SGHRS, YFSETQ. The CDR3 covers 14 residues. V was pared by 4 bases and J by 1 base, with 11 bases between. CDR3 amino acids: CASSLRANNYGYTF. The DNA for the CDR3 is TGCGCCAGCAGCCTGAGGGCCAATAACTATGGCTACACCTTC.

The rearrangement uses TRBV6-5 and TRBJ2-2; no reliable D call. From germline, CDR1 is MNHEY and CDR2 SVGAGI. The ends were cut back, 2 bases at V and 2 bases at J, with 6 bases in the middle. The CDR3 spans 14 residues. CDR3 in amino acids: CASSYIGNTGELFF. The CDR3 DNA reads as TGTGCCAGCAGTTACATCGGTAACACCGGGGAGCTGTTTTTT.

This chain links TRBV3-1 (or the pseudogene TRBV3-2) with TRBJ1-4; D not certain. Germline CDR1 is LGHDT and CDR2 is YNNKEL (reference sequence). V dropped 1 base and J dropped 5 bases, with 11 bases sitting between them. The CDR3 runs to 15 residues. CDR3 DNA sequence: TGTGCCAGCAGCCAAGTAGGTTACGGGAATGAAAAACTGTTTTTT. Protein: CASSQVGYGNEKLFF.

The chain couples TRBV6-1 to TRBJ1-2; 9 bases fit TRBD1. The junction had 7 bases not matched to a gene; V was cut back by 3 bases and J by 8 bases. This CDR3 is built from 14 residues. Germline V gene sequence: CDR1 MNHNS, CDR2 SASEGT. CDR3 nucleotide sequence: TGTGCCAGCAGTGATCCACAGGGGGCGCGAGGCTACACCTTC. It is translated as CASSDPQGARGYTF.

The chain couples TRBV7-8 to TRBJ2-2; 13 bases are a match to TRBD2. Germline values: CDR1 SGHVS, CDR2 FQNEAQ. The V and J ends lost 5 bases and 4 bases, in that order; junction bases with no gene match: 4. The CDR3 loop spans 16 amino acids. CDR3 sequence reads: CASSTSGGVPTGELFF. CDR3 DNA: TGTGCCAGCAGCACTAGCGGGGGGGTTCCCACCGGGGAGCTGTTTTTT.

This clone appeared a single time. The V and J genes are TRBV2 and TRBJ1-2; 11 bases align to TRBD1. Germline-derived CDR1 and CDR2 are SNHLY and FYNNEI. V was clipped by 1 base and J by 5 bases; unmatched bases: 6. The CDR3 spans 16 residues. CDR3 DNA sequence: TGTGCCAGCAGTGAAGGCTCGGGACAGGGGGGATATGGCTACACCTTC. This encodes CASSEGSGQGGYGYTF.

The chain recombines TRBV7-2 with TRBJ1-2; tentative D call: TRBD1 (6 bases). Germline V gives CDR1 SGHTA, CDR2 FQGNSA. The CDR3 has 15 amino acids. Trimming pared 1 base from V and 1 base from J, leaving 10 bases between. CDR3 loop: CASSLGAGDNYGYTF. CDR3 DNA sequence: TGTGCCAGCAGCTTAGGGGCAGGGGATAACTATGGCTACACCTTC.

The chain joins TRBV27 to TRBJ1-4; possible D gene TRBD1, 6 bases. The ends were cut back, 8 bases at V and 3 bases at J, with 10 bases in the middle. This CDR3 has 13 amino acids. Germline V gene lookup returns CDR1 MNHEY and CDR2 SMNVEV (reference sequence). The CDR3 nucleotides read TGTGCCAGCCGCGGGGGCTCTAATGAAAAACTGTTTTTT. Translated: CASRGGSNEKLFF.

The chain uses TRBV30 and TRBJ1-2; D is possibly TRBD1 (5 bases). Per germline, CDR1 GTSNPN and CDR2 SVGIG (reference sequence). The CDR3 covers 12 residues. The CDR3: CAFGGWGYGYTF. The CDR3 nucleotides are TGTGCTTTCGGGGGATGGGGCTATGGCTACACCTTC.

This sequence joins TRBV19 and TRBJ2-7; 9 bases agree with TRBD1. Germline CDR1 and CDR2: LNHDA and SQIVND (reference sequence). V gave up 8 bases and J gave up 5 bases; unmatched junction bases: 7. The CDR3 sequence is 13 residues long. This CDR3 is CASSNRGRDEQYF. The CDR3 nucleotides are TGTGCCAGTTCAAACAGGGGGCGCGACGAGCAGTACTTC.

V usage is TRBV10-3 and J usage is TRBJ1-5, with 9 bases fitting TRBD1. Germline assignment: CDR1 ENHRY and CDR2 SYGVKD. V lost 6 bases to trimming and J lost 0 bases; unmatched junction nucleotides: 3. The CDR3 sequence is 15 residues long. The CDR3 DNA reads as TGTGCCATCAGCGGGACAGGGTATAGCAATCAGCCCCAGCATTTT. It translates to CAISGTGYSNQPQHF.

J is TRBJ2-1 and V is TRBV29-1; D is perhaps TRBD1 (5 bases). Trimming pared 7 bases from V and 7 bases from J, leaving 11 bases between. From germline, CDR1 is SQVTM and CDR2 ANQGSEA. This CDR3 comprises 11 residues. This chain's CDR3 is CSASTVNEQFF. As DNA, the CDR3 is TGCAGCGCCTCGACAGTTAATGAGCAGTTCTTC.

The chain combines TRBV10-3 with TRBJ1-2; TRBD1 aligns across 8 bases. V lost 3 bases, J lost 4 bases, and 7 bases stayed unmatched. Germline V gene sequence: CDR1 ENHRY, CDR2 SYGVKD. This CDR3 comprises 15 residues. The CDR3 region is CAISEPRDRSYGYTF. Here the CDR3 DNA reads TGTGCCATCAGTGAACCTCGGGACAGGAGCTATGGCTACACCTTC.

In this sample, this clone turned up a few times. The chain employs TRBV11-2 and TRBJ2-1, with D perhaps matching TRBD2 (6 bases). Germline CDR1 and CDR2: SGHAT and FQNNGV. This CDR3 has 15 residues. Trimming removed 4 bases at V and 9 bases at J, with 19 bases between. CDR3 in DNA: TGTGCCAGCAGCTCCACCACACTAGGAGGGAGTGAGCAGTTCTTC. Translation: CASSSTTLGGSEQFF.